A single sample gave rise to the 12 T cell receptor beta chains below, sequenced in a study of blood T cell repertoires in COVID-19. TCRdb's copy holds only in-frame clones and misses some; the assay was immunoSEQ multiplex PCR. The data hold more than 200,000 clones, with 85% to 90% observed a single time. The sample consisted of peripheral blood. These receptors came from a woman aged 55-75 years with COVID-19, enrolled during active disease.

The rearrangement joins TRBV2 to TRBJ2-7, with 14 bases fitting TRBD2. V was pared by 1 base and J by 3 bases, with 11 bases of the junction left unmatched. The CDR3 spans 19 residues. CDR1 is SNHLY, CDR2 FYNNEI, per germline. Here the CDR3 reads CASSEETSGRARVRYEQYF. The CDR3 DNA reads as TGTGCCAGCAGTGAAGAGACTAGCGGGAGGGCCCGGGTCCGCTACGAGCAGTACTTC.

This clone was counted once. V and J are TRBV11-2 and TRBJ2-7; possible D gene TRBD2, 7 bases. This CDR3 has 16 amino acids. Germline V gene sequence: CDR1 SGHAT, CDR2 FQNNGV. Trimming shortened V by 5 bases and J by 6 bases, and 23 bases separated the two germline ends. CDR3 sequence reads: CASSQPLGGRGTEQYF. The CDR3 nucleotides read TGTGCCAGCAGCCAACCTCTTGGGGGGAGGGGGACCGAGCAGTACTTC.

The V call is TRBV18, the J call TRBJ2-2; 9 bases fit TRBD2. Germline CDR1 is KGHSH and CDR2 is LQKENI. The CDR3 has 15 residues. V shed 6 bases and J 3 bases; nucleotides not matched to a gene: 5. CDR3 DNA sequence: TGTGCCAGCTCGGTTAGCGGGAGTGACACCGGGGAGCTGTTTTTT. This codes for CASSVSGSDTGELFF.

This clone turned up a few times. The chain joins TRBV4-2 to TRBJ1-5, with a tentative D call TRBD1 (5 bases). With 0 bases removed from V and 4 bases from J, the gap between germline ends came to 10 bases. Germline V gene lookup returns CDR1 LGHNA and CDR2 YNFKEQ. This CDR3 has 15 residues. The CDR3 nucleotides read TGTGCCAGCAGCCAAGAATGGGGGGAAAATCAGCCCCAGCATTTT. It specifies CASSQEWGENQPQHF.

This clone turned up a few times. The rearrangement uses TRBV6-6 and TRBJ1-5; D may be TRBD1 (5 bases). Germline loops: CDR1 MNHNY, CDR2 SVGAGI (reference sequence). CDR3 size: 13 residues. V lost 4 bases to trimming and J lost 7 bases, with 11 bases between them. CDR3 loop: CASSSPGVQPQHF. In DNA, the CDR3 is TGTGCCAGCAGTTCCCCGGGGGTCCAGCCCCAGCATTTT.

The chain uses TRBV19 and TRBJ1-6; no clear D gene. The CDR3 loop spans 15 amino acids. Per the germline V gene, CDR1 is LNHDA and CDR2 is SQIVND (reference sequence). Trimming left V 7 bases short and J 0 bases short, with 10 bases between. The CDR3 spells CASTPASSYNSPLHF. CDR3 nucleotides: TGTGCCAGTACCCCCGCCAGCTCCTATAATTCACCCCTCCACTTT.

This clone is a singleton in its sample. V and J are TRBV27 and TRBJ2-1; 9 positions match TRBD1. Trimming removed 2 bases from V and 6 bases from J; junction bases left unmatched: 8. The CDR3 runs 16 residues. CDR1 is MNHEY and CDR2 is SMNVEV in the germline V gene (reference sequence). Here the CDR3 reads CASSLKGTGWGNEQFF. DNA for the CDR3: TGTGCCAGCAGTTTAAAGGGGACAGGGTGGGGCAATGAGCAGTTCTTC.

The chain combines TRBV11-2 with TRBJ1-2; D perhaps matches TRBD1 (5 bases). The germline V gene has CDR1 SGHAT and CDR2 FQNNGV. The CDR3 contains 14 residues. Between the trimmed V and J ends, which lost 3 bases and 2 bases, there was a span of 10 bases. The CDR3 spells CASSFPGRNYGYTF. The CDR3 DNA sequence: TGTGCCAGCAGCTTTCCAGGGCGGAACTATGGCTACACCTTC.

This rearrangement joins TRBV7-6 to TRBJ2-3, with D possibly being TRBD1 (7 bases). This CDR3 is built from 15 residues. In germline, CDR1 is SGHVS, CDR2 FNYEAQ. Trimming took off 5 bases at V and 5 bases at J, with 17 bases between the two ends. DNA for the CDR3: TGTGCCAGCAGCCAACTAGGGACAGCGGGAGATACGCAGTATTTT. Translated: CASSQLGTAGDTQYF.

The rearrangement joins TRBV4-3 to TRBJ1-4, with TRBD1 as a possible D gene (6 bases). CDR3 length: 14 residues. V gave up 2 bases and J gave up 2 bases, with 6 bases separating them. In germline, CDR1 is LGHNA, CDR2 YSLEER. The CDR3 sequence: CASSQTGTNEKLFF. For the CDR3, the DNA is TGCGCCAGCAGCCAAACAGGGACTAATGAAAAACTGTTTTTT.

This chain joins TRBV7-2 and TRBJ2-6; TRBD2 agrees at 7 bases. The CDR3 sequence is 18 residues long. Per germline, CDR1 SGHTA and CDR2 FQGNSA. V gave up 5 bases and J gave up 1 base; unmatched junction bases: 11. The CDR3 sequence is CASSPTRAGGSGANVLTF. The DNA of the CDR3 is TGTGCCAGCAGCCCTACCCGGGCCGGGGGGTCTGGGGCCAACGTCCTGACTTTC. Drawing the rest from reference TRBV7-2 and TRBJ2-6, the complete variable domain is GAGVSQSPSNKVTEKGKDVELRCDPISGHTALYWYRQSLGQGLEFLIYFQGNSAPDKSGLPSDRFSAERTGGSVSTLTIQRTQQEDSAVYLCASSPTRAGGSGANVLTFGAGSRLTVL.

This clone appeared a few times. The rearrangement uses TRBV29-1 and TRBJ2-5, with D tentatively TRBD2 (5 bases). Trimming took 4 bases from V and 5 from J, leaving 17 bases between them. The germline V gene has CDR1 SQVTM and CDR2 ANQGSEA. This CDR3 region has 14 residues. CDR3 residues: CSVVEGRVGETQYF. CDR3 nucleotides: TGCAGCGTTGTAGAAGGGCGGGTCGGGGAGACCCAGTACTTC.